Listed below are T cell receptor beta chains from one sample, sequenced in a study of T cell responses to AZD1222 COVID-19 vaccine. The data were produced by immunoSEQ multiplex PCR, yet TCRdb's version contains in-frame clones alone and is incomplete. The data contain about 150,000 clones, 90% of them singletons. The sequencing used peripheral blood, collected on day 0 of AZD1222 vaccination. The origin of the receptors is an adult in good health. CDR3s include the opening cysteine and the closing phenylalanine or tryptophan. The order of the fields is J gene, V gene, D gene, clone size, CDR3 DNA, CDR3 protein. The D gene is left open where the match is weak. The listing skips clone size in some rows; elsewhere it reads once, few, many or a size class.

J: TRBJ2-1
V: TRBV7-2
D: .
size: once
DNA: TGTGCCAGCAGCCCGTCAGGGGTCCGCTCCTACAATGAGCAGTTCTTC
CDR3: CASSPSGVRSYNEQFF

J: TRBJ1-2
V: TRBV12-3/TRBV12-4
D: .
size: .
DNA: TGTGCCAGCAGTTTAAGGGGGTTGGCCTTC
CDR3: CASSLRGLAF

J: TRBJ1-1
V: TRBV3-1/TRBV3-2
D: .
size: .
DNA: TGTGCCAGCAGCGCTCGGGACCGTTGGAACACTGAAGCTTTCTTT
CDR3: CASSARDRWNTEAFF

J: TRBJ1-3
V: TRBV23-1
D: .
size: few
DNA: TGCGCCAGCAGTCGAGGCCCCGGCAGGGTGGTTGACACCATATATTTT
CDR3: CASSRGPGRVVDTIYF

J: TRBJ1-5
V: TRBV7-6
D: TRBD1
size: .
DNA: TGTGCCAGCAGCTTAATGACAGGGCCTAATCAGCCCCAGCATTTT
CDR3: CASSLMTGPNQPQHF

J: TRBJ2-7
V: TRBV24-1
D: .
size: .
DNA: TGTGCCACCAGTGACTCTATATCCTACGAGCAGTACTTC
CDR3: CATSDSISYEQYF

J: TRBJ1-1
V: TRBV5-1
D: .
size: .
DNA: TGCGCCAGCAGCTTGGATGGGGGCACTGAAGCTTTCTTT
CDR3: CASSLDGGTEAFF

J: TRBJ2-3
V: TRBV18
D: TRBD2
size: .
DNA: TGTGCCAGCTCCCGCGGACTAGCGGGGGGAACAGATACGCAGTATTTT
CDR3: CASSRGLAGGTDTQYF

J: TRBJ2-5
V: TRBV30
D: TRBD2
size: .
DNA: TGTGCCTGGAGGAGGGCCAGCGGGGGACAAGAGACCCAGTACTTC
CDR3: CAWRRASGGQETQYF

J: TRBJ1-6
V: TRBV5-1
D: .
size: .
DNA: TGCGCCAGCAGCTTGTGGGGATCACCCCTCCACTTT
CDR3: CASSLWGSPLHF

J: TRBJ2-2
V: TRBV9
D: .
size: .
DNA: TGTGCCAGCAGCACACATAGCCCCAGCACCGGGGAGCTGTTTTTT
CDR3: CASSTHSPSTGELFF

J: TRBJ1-2
V: TRBV6-2/TRBV6-3
D: .
size: .
DNA: TGTGCCAGCAGCCCCCCCCTGGGGGGGTACTATGGCTACACCTTC
CDR3: CASSPPLGGYYGYTF

J: TRBJ1-2
V: TRBV6-5
D: TRBD1
size: .
DNA: TGTGCCAGCAGTACCCCAGGGGGTTTTTGGGGCTACACCTTC
CDR3: CASSTPGGFWGYTF

J: TRBJ2-1
V: TRBV19
D: TRBD2
size: .
DNA: TGTGCCACAGTAGACATTCGGGCTAGCGGGAGGCTTGAGCAGTTCTTC
CDR3: CATVDIRASGRLEQFF

J: TRBJ2-2
V: TRBV4-1
D: TRBD1
size: .
DNA: TGCGCCAGCAGCCCCGGGACAGTGATGAACGGGGAGCTGTTTTTT
CDR3: CASSPGTVMNGELFF

J: TRBJ2-7
V: TRBV5-1
D: TRBD1
size: .
DNA: TGCGCCAGCAGTAGAGATATCCCGGGACAGGGATTCTCCTACGAGCAGTACTTC
CDR3: CASSRDIPGQGFSYEQYF

J: TRBJ2-1
V: TRBV14
D: TRBD2
size: .
DNA: TGTGCCAGCAGCCACCTAGGACTAGCGCAGGGGGATGAGCAGTTCTTC
CDR3: CASSHLGLAQGDEQFF

J: TRBJ1-6
V: TRBV7-8
D: .
size: .
DNA: TGTGCCAGCGAAGGAGGAAGCTCCTATAATTCACCCCTCCACTTT
CDR3: CASEGGSSYNSPLHF

J: TRBJ2-2
V: TRBV4-1
D: TRBD1
size: .
DNA: TGCGCCAGCAGCCCTTCGGGACAGGCCCTGTTTTTT
CDR3: CASSPSGQALFF

J: TRBJ1-5
V: TRBV4-3
D: .
size: .
DNA: TGCGCCAGCAGCCGAGTGGAGGGAGGTCAGCCCCAGCATTTT
CDR3: CASSRVEGGQPQHF

J: TRBJ2-7
V: TRBV10-3
D: .
size: .
DNA: TGTGCCATCAGTGGACAGAGGTCCTACGAGCAGTACTTC
CDR3: CAISGQRSYEQYF

J: TRBJ1-1
V: TRBV29-1
D: .
size: .
DNA: TGCAGCGTCCGGGCGGGTGGGAACACTGAAGCTTTCTTT
CDR3: CSVRAGGNTEAFF

J: TRBJ2-2
V: TRBV3-1/TRBV3-2
D: .
size: .
DNA: TGTGCCAGCAGCCAAGAAGCAACAAGGCGGGAGGAGCTGTTTTTT
CDR3: CASSQEATRREELFF

J: TRBJ1-5
V: TRBV6-6
D: .
size: once
DNA: TGTGCCAGCAGTAACAGGGCGGATTATCAGCCCCAGCATTTT
CDR3: CASSNRADYQPQHF

J: TRBJ1-1
V: TRBV11-2
D: .
size: .
DNA: TGTGCCAGCTCCCCACCACAGGGAGCGTTGGCAGCTTTCTTT
CDR3: CASSPPQGALAAFF

J: TRBJ1-1
V: TRBV7-3
D: .
size: .
DNA: TGTGCCAGCAGCTTAACGCGGGGGACCACTGAAGCTTTCTTT
CDR3: CASSLTRGTTEAFF